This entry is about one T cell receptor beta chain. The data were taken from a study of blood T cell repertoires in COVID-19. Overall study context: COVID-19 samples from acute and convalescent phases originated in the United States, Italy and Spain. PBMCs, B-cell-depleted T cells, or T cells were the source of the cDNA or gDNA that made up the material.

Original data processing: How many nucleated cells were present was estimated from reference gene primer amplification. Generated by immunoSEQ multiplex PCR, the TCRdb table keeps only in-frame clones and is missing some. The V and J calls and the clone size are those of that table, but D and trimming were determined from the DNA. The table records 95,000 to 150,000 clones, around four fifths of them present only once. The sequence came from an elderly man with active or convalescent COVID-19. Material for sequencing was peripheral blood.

The CDR3 region has the DNA TGTGCCATCAGTCCGACTGACAGGGCCGGGGAGCTGTTTTTT. Translating gives CAISPTDRAGELFF. The V gene is TRBV10-3, the J gene TRBJ2-2; 7 bases are a match to TRBD1. V trimming: 5 bases; J trimming: 6 bases; junction bases outside the gene matches: 6. This CDR3 spans 14 amino acids. Germline-derived CDR1 and CDR2 are ENHRY and SYGVKD.